This T cell receptor beta chain was retrieved from a study of CD8+ T cells in alopecia areata. Sequencing templates came from extracted RNA that was reverse transcribed into cDNA. Using immunoSEQ multiplex PCR, the repertoire was profiled, and TCRdb retains in-frame clones only, with some absent. The data show about 140,000 clones, 85% to 90% seen once. Trimming cost V 1 base and J 1 base, with 11 bases left between them. Looked up from germline, CDR1 is SGHTA and CDR2 is FQGNSA. This CDR3 is 15 amino acids long. The treatment denotes: oral pan-JAK inhibitor, 5-10 mg twice daily. In this sample, this clone turned up a few times.

The V gene is TRBV7-2, the J gene TRBJ2-7, with D possibly being TRBD1 (5 bases). The sequence derives from a human donor with alopecia areata. Material: CD8+ T cells sorted from blood, obtained at week 4, from a patient treated with tofacitinib. The CDR3 loop is CASSLVTAGSYEQYF. CDR3 DNA sequence: TGTGCCAGCAGCTTAGTAACGGCAGGGTCCTACGAGCAGTACTTC.